The 5 T cell receptor beta chains below come from one sample, sequenced in a study of blood T cell repertoires in COVID-19. The protocol was immunoSEQ multiplex PCR, while the TCRdb copy is restricted to in-frame clones and leaves out a portion. This sample has approximately 150,000 clones, with over 85% found just once. The sequencing input was peripheral blood. The receptor set was obtained from a man aged 55 to 70 with active or convalescent COVID-19.

The chain links TRBV5-1 to TRBJ1-1; TRBD1 is a possible D gene (5 bases). CDR3 length: 14 amino acids. V was clipped by 3 bases and J by 3 bases, with 12 bases between them. Per the germline V gene, CDR1 is SGHRS and CDR2 is YFSETQ. DNA for the CDR3: TGCGCCAGCAGCTCCACCGGGACTGACACTGAAGCTTTCTTT. It translates to CASSSTGTDTEAFF.

This chain uses TRBV7-2 with TRBJ1-2; D ambiguous. The CDR3 extends over 14 amino acids. Germline V gives CDR1 SGHTA, CDR2 FQGNSA. V was cut by 0 bases and J by 2 bases, with 7 bases left in between. The CDR3 sequence: CASSLAGGNYGYTF. Written as DNA, the CDR3 is TGTGCCAGCAGCTTAGCAGGAGGGAACTATGGCTACACCTTC.

The chain combines TRBV6-1 with TRBJ1-1, with D possibly being TRBD1 (6 bases). Per the germline V gene, CDR1 is MNHNS and CDR2 is SASEGT. V lost 0 bases and J lost 8, with 13 bases in between. The CDR3 has 14 residues. The CDR3 bases are TGTGCCAGCAGTGAAGCGCTAGGACAGTCGGAAGCTTTCTTT. This gives the protein CASSEALGQSEAFF.

CDR3 nucleotides: TGTGCCATCAGCTGGGGACAGGATAATTCACCCCTCCACTTT. Protein sequence: CAISWGQDNSPLHF. The J gene is TRBJ1-6, the V gene TRBV10-3; 8 bases agree with TRBD1. V gave up 6 bases and J gave up 5 bases; unmatched junction bases: 3. There are 14 residues in the CDR3. CDR1 and CDR2 from the germline V gene are ENHRY and SYGVKD.

The V and J genes are TRBV7-2 and TRBJ2-2; D ambiguous. The CDR3 has 15 amino acids. The germline V gene has CDR1 SGHTA and CDR2 FQGNSA. The germline V and J ends were trimmed by 2 bases and 0 bases, with 7 bases remaining between them. The CDR3 is CASSLQSSNTGELFF. The DNA of the CDR3 is TGTGCCAGCAGCTTACAGTCGTCGAACACCGGGGAGCTGTTTTTT.